Sequencing of this TCR beta chain was carried out in a study of immune evolution from preneoplasia to lung adenocarcinoma (dated by TCRdb to about 2021). Concerning the study at large: HLA loss of heterozygosity was observed in approximately 7%, 15% and 30% of AIS, MIA and ADC lesions, respectively, and was not observed in any AAH lesions. POLYSOLVER was used to infer Class I HLA alleles from exome data, while LOHHLA was used to detect allele-specific HLA loss. It was reported in the study that 100 to 110 samples were used for TCR sequencing. A total of under 55 patients contributed TCR sequencing data. A total of some 55 patients with pulmonary nodules who underwent surgical resection were included in the overall cohort. Whole exome sequencing and methylation data from the same cohort of nodules were integrated with the immune data. Resected precursor lesions (AAH, AIS, MIA) and invasive adenocarcinomas were compared with paired morphologically normal lung tissue. The study profiled immune contexture across lung adenocarcinoma precursors and invasive adenocarcinoma using immune gene expression, TCR sequencing and multiplex immunofluorescence. The sample size was set by how many specimens were available, not by a prior power calculation.

The patients had resection in Japan or China between the mid-2010s and the late 2010s. Two lung cancer pathologists independently reviewed H&E slides to confirm the histologic diagnosis of every case. Macro-dissection after pathologic assessment enriched premalignant or tumor cells for nucleic acid extraction. DNA was isolated from FFPE tissue using the AllPrep DNA/RNA FFPE Kit. With respect to this clone: This receptor's antigen is unknown. No base quality values were provided; no much bigger clone lies one nucleotide off.

Reading the germline V gene gives CDR1 KGHSH and CDR2 LQKENI. Here V drops 3 bases and J drops 5 bases, and the junction holds 10 bases not matched to any gene. The CDR3 sequence holds 16 residues, the cysteine and phenylalanine included. This entry keeps only the CDR3 DNA: 48 bases, framed from base 1. Overall study outcomes, separate from this receptor: The highest clonality was observed in normal lung, whereas higher T cell density and diversity but lower clonality appeared to be present in later-stage lesions. The highest top T cell clone frequencies were observed in normal lung, and a progressive decrease in top T cell clone frequencies appeared to occur from AAH through AIS, MIA and invasive adenocarcinoma. Because all patients came from Japan and China, whether the findings apply to Western populations was uncertain. Findings were based on association rather than direct causation; larger cohorts with long-term follow-up and longitudinal biopsies were deemed needed. T cell clonality was highest in KRAS-mutant nodules compared with EGFR-mutant or double wild-type lesions.

The immunoSEQ hsTCRbeta Kit was used to sequence TCR beta CDR3 regions from DNA. Per the authors' processing: TCR sequencing data were analysed with the ImmunoSEQ Analyzer. T cell clonality was calculated on productive rearrangements as 1 minus Pielou's evenness. T cell diversity was measured with the inverse Simpson index on productive templates. T cell density was defined as TCR beta template counts normalized to usable DNA, with usable DNA estimated by amplification and sequencing of housekeeping genes. Two-sided Kruskal-Wallis tests were used to compare TCR metrics across histologic stages. In its TCRdb copy, this immuneACCESS table keeps in-frame sequences only and misses some clones. Where compared with another copy, unresolved V genes explain less than half of these, and the others have no known cause. Clonal size and the V and J genes are those of that table, whereas D and trimming came from the DNA. The sample table contains about 14,000 clones; only one count was recorded for 75% to 85% of them. The top ten clonotypes cover approximately 5% of the sample.

The sample consisted of FFPE minimally invasive lung adenocarcinoma tissue. In light of the paper, this sample's cell subset or site label describes: micro-invasive lung adenocarcinoma (MIA). The V gene is TRBV18 and the J gene is TRBJ2-7, and 10 junctional nucleotides match TRBD2. The sequence was obtained from a person between 65 and 79 years old with lung adenocarcinoma. The base sequence is TGTGCCAGCTCACCCTCGGGAAGCGGGAGGGACGACGAGCAGTACTTC. It translates as CASSPSGSGRDDEQYF.